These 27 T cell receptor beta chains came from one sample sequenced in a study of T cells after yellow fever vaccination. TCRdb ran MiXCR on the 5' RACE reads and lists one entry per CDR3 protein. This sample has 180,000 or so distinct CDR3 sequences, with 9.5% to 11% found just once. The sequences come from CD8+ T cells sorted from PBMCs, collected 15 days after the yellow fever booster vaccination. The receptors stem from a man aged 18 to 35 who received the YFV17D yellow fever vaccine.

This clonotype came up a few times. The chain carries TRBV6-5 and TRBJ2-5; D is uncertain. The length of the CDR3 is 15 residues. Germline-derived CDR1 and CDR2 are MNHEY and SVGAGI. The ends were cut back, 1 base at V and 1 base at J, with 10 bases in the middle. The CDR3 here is CASSYYSGPQETQYF. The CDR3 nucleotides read TGTGCCAGCAGTTACTATTCGGGCCCCCAAGAGACCCAGTACTTC.

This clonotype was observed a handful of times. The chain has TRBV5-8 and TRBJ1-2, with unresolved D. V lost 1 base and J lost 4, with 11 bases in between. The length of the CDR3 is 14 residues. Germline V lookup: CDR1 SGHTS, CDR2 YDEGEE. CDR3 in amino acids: CASSLFYSGYGYTF. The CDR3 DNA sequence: TGTGCCAGCAGCTTGTTCTACAGTGGCTATGGCTACACCTTC.

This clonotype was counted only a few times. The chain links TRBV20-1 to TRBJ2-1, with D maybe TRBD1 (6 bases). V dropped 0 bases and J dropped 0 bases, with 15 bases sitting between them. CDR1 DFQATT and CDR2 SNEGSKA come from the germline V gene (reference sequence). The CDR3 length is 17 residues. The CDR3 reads CSARDLGAFSSYNEQFF. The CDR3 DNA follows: TGCAGTGCTAGAGATCTGGGGGCCTTTAGCTCCTACAATGAGCAGTTCTTC.

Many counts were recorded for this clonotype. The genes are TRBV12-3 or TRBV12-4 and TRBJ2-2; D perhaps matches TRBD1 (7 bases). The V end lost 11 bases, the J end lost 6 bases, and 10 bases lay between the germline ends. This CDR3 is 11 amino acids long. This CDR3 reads CASRGAGELFF. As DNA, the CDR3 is TGTGCCTCCAGGGGGGCCGGGGAGCTGTTTTTT.

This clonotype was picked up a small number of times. The CDR3 here is CSARDNAGLVDTQYF. CDR3 in DNA: TGCAGTGCTAGAGATAACGCGGGCTTGGTAGATACGCAGTATTTT. J is TRBJ2-3 and V is TRBV20-1; D is possibly TRBD2 (5 bases). V lost 0 bases and J lost 5, with 15 bases in between. CDR3 length equals 15 residues. Germline assignment: CDR1 DFQATT and CDR2 SNEGSKA (reference sequence).

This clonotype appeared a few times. DNA for the CDR3: TGTGCCAGCAGTCTCATCGAAGGCAGGTTCGACGAGCAGTACTTC. Translating it yields CASSLIEGRFDEQYF. The J gene is TRBJ2-7, the V gene TRBV6-2 or TRBV6-3; no clear D gene. The CDR3 consists of 15 residues. Germline V gene data show CDR1 as MNHEY and CDR2 as SVGEGT. V was cut by 5 bases and J by 5 bases, with 19 bases left in between.

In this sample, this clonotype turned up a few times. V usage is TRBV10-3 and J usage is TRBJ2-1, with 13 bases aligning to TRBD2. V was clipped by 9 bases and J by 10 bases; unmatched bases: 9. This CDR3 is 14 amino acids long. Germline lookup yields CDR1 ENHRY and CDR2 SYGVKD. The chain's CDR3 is CAITTSGGAQEQFF. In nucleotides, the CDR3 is TGTGCCATAACTACTAGCGGGGGGGCACAGGAGCAGTTCTTC.

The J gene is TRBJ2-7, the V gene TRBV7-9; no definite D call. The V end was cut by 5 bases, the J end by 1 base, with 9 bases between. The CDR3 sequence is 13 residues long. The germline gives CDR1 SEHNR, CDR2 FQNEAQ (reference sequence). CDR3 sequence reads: CASSQPASYEQYF. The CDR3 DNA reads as TGTGCCAGCAGCCAACCGGCATCCTACGAGCAGTACTTC. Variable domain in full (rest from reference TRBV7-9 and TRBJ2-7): DTGVSQNPRHKITKRGQNVTFRCDPISEHNRLYWYRQTLGQGPEFLTYFQNEAQLEKSRLLSDRFSAERPKGSFSTLEIQRTEQGDSAMYLCASSQPASYEQYFGPGTRLTVT.

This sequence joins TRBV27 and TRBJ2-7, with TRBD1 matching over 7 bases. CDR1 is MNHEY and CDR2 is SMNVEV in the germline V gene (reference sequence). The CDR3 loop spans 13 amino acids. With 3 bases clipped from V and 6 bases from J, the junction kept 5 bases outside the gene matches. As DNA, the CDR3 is TGTGCCAGCAGTTTCGGCAGGGGGTTCGAGCAGTACTTC. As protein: CASSFGRGFEQYF.

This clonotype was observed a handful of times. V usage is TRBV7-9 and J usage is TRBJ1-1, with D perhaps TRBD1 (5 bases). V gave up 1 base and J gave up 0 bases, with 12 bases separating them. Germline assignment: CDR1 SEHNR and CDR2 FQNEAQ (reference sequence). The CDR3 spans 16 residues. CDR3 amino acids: CASSLVGGKLNTEAFF. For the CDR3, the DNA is TGTGCCAGCAGCTTAGTCGGGGGTAAGTTGAACACTGAAGCTTTCTTT.

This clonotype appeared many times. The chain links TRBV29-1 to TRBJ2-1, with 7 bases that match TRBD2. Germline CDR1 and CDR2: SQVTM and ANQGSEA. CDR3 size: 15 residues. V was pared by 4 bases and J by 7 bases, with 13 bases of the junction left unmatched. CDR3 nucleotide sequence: TGCAGCGTTGTAAATCGGGCGGGGGTCTTAAATGAGCAGTTCTTC. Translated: CSVVNRAGVLNEQFF.

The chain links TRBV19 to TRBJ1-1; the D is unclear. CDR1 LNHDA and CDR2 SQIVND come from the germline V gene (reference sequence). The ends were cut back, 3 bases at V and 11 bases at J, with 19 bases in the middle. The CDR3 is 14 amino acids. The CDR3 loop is CASSIPVIPEPAFF. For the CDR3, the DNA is TGTGCCAGTAGTATCCCTGTTATCCCGGAGCCGGCTTTCTTT.

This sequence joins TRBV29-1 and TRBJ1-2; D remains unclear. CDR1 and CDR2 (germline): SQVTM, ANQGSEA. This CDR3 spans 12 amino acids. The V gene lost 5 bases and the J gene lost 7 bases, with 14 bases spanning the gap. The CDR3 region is CSVSEVWGGYTF. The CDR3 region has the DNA TGCAGCGTTTCCGAGGTATGGGGTGGCTACACCTTC.

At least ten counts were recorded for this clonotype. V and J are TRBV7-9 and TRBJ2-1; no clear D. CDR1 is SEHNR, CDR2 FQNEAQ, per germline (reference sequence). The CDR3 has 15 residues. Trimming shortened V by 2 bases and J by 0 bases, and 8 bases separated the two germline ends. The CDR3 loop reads CASSLNPSSYNEQFF. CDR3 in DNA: TGTGCCAGCAGCTTAAATCCCAGCTCCTACAATGAGCAGTTCTTC.

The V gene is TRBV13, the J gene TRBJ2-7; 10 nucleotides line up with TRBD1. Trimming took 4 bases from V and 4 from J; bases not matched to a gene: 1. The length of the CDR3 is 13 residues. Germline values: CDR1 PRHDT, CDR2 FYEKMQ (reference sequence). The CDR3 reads CASSSGQGYEQYF. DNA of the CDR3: TGTGCCAGCAGCTCGGGACAGGGGTACGAGCAGTACTTC.

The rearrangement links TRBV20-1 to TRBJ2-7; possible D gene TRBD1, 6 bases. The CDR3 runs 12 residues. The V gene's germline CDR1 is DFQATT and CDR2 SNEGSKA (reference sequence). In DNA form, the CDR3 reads TGCAGGGACACAGGGATCTCCTACGAGCAGTACTTC. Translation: CRDTGISYEQYF.

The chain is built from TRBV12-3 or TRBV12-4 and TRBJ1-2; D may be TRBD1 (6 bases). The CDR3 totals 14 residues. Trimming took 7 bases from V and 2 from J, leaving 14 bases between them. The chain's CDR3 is CASTSRDNNYGYTF. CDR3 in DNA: TGTGCCAGCACCTCCCGGGACAACAACTATGGCTACACCTTC.

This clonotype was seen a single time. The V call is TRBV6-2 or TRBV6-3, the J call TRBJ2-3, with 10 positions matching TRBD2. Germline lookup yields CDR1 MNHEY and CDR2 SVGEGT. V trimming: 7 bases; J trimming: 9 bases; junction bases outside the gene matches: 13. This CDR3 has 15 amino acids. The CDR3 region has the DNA TGTGCCAGCACCCAAGGGGCTAGCGGGGGATCAACGCAGTATTTT. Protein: CASTQGASGGSTQYF.

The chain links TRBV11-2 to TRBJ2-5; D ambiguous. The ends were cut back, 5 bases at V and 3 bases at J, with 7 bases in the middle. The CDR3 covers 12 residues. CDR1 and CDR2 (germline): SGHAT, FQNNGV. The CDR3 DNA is TGTGCCAGCAGCCAACGGGAAGAGACCCAGTACTTC. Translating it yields CASSQREETQYF. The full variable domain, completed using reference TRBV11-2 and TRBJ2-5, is EAGVAQSPRYKIIEKRQSVAFWCNPISGHATLYWYQQILGQGPKLLIQFQNNGVVDDSQLPKDRFSAERLKGVDSTLKIQPAKLEDSAVYLCASSQREETQYFGPGTRLLVL.

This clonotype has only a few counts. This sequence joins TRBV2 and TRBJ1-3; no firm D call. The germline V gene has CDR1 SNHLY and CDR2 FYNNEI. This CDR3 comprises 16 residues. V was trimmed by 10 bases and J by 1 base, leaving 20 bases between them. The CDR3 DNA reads TGTGCCACCTTGACCACCGGCCTTCTTTCTGGAAACACCATATATTTT. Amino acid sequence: CATLTTGLLSGNTIYF.

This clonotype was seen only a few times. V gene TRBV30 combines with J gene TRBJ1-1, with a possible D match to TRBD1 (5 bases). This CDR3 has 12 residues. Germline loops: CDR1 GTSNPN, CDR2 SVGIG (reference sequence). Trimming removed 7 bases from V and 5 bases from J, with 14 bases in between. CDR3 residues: CAFDGGLTEAFF. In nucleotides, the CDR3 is TGTGCCTTTGACGGGGGATTGACTGAAGCTTTCTTT.

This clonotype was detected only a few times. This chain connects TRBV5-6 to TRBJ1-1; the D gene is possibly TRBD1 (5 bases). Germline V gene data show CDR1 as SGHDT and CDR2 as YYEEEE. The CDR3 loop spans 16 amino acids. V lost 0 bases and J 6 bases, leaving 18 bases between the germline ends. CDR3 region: CASSLEWYGTPAEAFF. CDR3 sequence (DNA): TGTGCCAGCAGCTTGGAATGGTACGGGACGCCTGCTGAAGCTTTCTTT. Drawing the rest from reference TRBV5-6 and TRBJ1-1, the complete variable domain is DAGVTQSPTHLIKTRGQQVTLRCSPKSGHDTVSWYQQALGQGPQFIFQYYEEEERQRGNFPDRFSGHQFPNYSSELNVNALLLGDSALYLCASSLEWYGTPAEAFFGQGTRLTVV.

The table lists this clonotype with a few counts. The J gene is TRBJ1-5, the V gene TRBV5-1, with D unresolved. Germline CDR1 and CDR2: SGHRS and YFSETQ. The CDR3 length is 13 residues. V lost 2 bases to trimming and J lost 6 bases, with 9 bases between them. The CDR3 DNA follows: TGCGCCAGCAGCTTTGGGCTCGGTCAGCCCCAGCATTTT. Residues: CASSFGLGQPQHF.

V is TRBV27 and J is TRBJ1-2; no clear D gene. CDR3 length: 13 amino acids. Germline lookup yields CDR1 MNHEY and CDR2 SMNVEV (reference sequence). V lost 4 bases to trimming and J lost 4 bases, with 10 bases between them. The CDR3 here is CASSYGQTYGYTF. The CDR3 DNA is TGTGCCAGCAGTTACGGGCAGACCTATGGCTACACCTTC.

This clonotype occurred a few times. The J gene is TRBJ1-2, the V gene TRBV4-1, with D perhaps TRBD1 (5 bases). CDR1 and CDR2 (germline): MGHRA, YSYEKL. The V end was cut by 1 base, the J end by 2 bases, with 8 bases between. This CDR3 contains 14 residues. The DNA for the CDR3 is TGCGCCAGCAGCCAAGTCGGGGGAAACTATGGCTACACCTTC. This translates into CASSQVGGNYGYTF.

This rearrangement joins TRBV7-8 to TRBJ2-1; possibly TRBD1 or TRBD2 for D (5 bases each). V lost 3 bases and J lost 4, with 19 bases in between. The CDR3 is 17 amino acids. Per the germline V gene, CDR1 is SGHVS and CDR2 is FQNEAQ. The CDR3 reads CASSFNTNLGEYNEQFF. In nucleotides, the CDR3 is TGTGCCAGCAGCTTCAACACCAACCTGGGGGAGTACAATGAGCAGTTCTTC.

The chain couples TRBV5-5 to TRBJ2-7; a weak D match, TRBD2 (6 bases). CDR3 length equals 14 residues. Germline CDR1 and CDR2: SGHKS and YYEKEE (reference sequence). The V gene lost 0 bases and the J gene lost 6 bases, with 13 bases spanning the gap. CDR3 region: CASSLASMGGEQYV. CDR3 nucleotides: TGTGCCAGCAGCTTGGCTTCGATGGGGGGCGAGCAGTACGTC.